One sample yielded the 15 T cell receptor beta chains listed below, sequenced in a study of shared clonotypes between healthy human individuals. Naive CD8 populations comprised CD45RO-negative cells positively selected for CCR7, excluding terminally differentiated effector memory CD45RA+ cells. Here immunoSEQ multiplex PCR was the method, and the copy in TCRdb shows in-frame clones only, minus some. Of approximately 590,000 clones listed, 95% to 96% are singletons. Sequenced: naive CD8+ T cells sorted from blood. The receptors were gathered from a woman aged 25 to 39 in good health.

The V and J genes are TRBV4-1 and TRBJ2-7; 7 bases match TRBD2. The CDR3 length is 14 residues. Germline V CDR1 and CDR2: MGHRA, YSYEKL. Trimming removed 4 bases from V and 4 bases from J; junction bases left unmatched: 7. The CDR3 here is CASSRGTGGYEQYF. DNA for the CDR3: TGCGCCAGCAGCCGGGGGACGGGAGGATACGAGCAGTACTTC.

This chain uses TRBV27 with TRBJ2-5, with TRBD2 matching 8 bases. V was clipped by 3 bases and J by 5 bases; unmatched bases: 5. CDR1 is MNHEY and CDR2 is SMNVEV in the germline V gene (reference sequence). This CDR3 comprises 14 residues. The CDR3 region has the DNA TGTGCCAGCAGTTTCGGGACGGGAGGGGAGACCCAGTACTTC. Its translation: CASSFGTGGETQYF.

V usage is TRBV7-9 and J usage is TRBJ2-1, with a possible D match to TRBD2 (5 bases). The CDR3 spans 16 residues. Germline V gene sequence: CDR1 SEHNR, CDR2 FQNEAQ (reference sequence). V was trimmed by 7 bases and J by 0 bases, leaving 16 bases between them. CDR3 DNA: TGTGCCAGCACCCTCCACCCGGGAATCTCCTACAATGAGCAGTTCTTC. Translation gives CASTLHPGISYNEQFF. Full variable domain (remainder filled in from reference TRBV7-9 and TRBJ2-1): DTGVSQNPRHKITKRGQNVTFRCDPISEHNRLYWYRQTLGQGPEFLTYFQNEAQLEKSRLLSDRFSAERPKGSFSTLEIQRTEQGDSAMYLCASTLHPGISYNEQFFGPGTRLTVL.

CDR3 loop: CATSAMNEKLFF. CDR3 DNA sequence: TGTGCCACCAGCGCAATGAATGAAAAACTGTTTTTT. The V gene is TRBV15, the J gene TRBJ1-4; D is undetermined. The CDR3 covers 12 residues. The germline gives CDR1 LNHNV, CDR2 YYDKDF (reference sequence). V was trimmed by 5 bases and J by 5 bases, leaving 6 bases between them.

The chain uses TRBV6-5 and TRBJ2-3; D remains unclear. Germline V gene lookup returns CDR1 MNHEY and CDR2 SVGAGI. V shed 6 bases and J shed 4 bases, with 14 bases lying between them. The CDR3 covers 14 residues. The CDR3: CASSTPGSADTQYF. For the CDR3, the DNA is TGTGCCAGCAGCACCCCTGGTTCCGCAGATACGCAGTATTTT.

This chain links TRBV20-1 with TRBJ2-5; a weak D match, TRBD2 (5 bases). Germline CDR1 and CDR2: DFQATT and SNEGSKA (reference sequence). The CDR3 is 11 amino acids. Here the CDR3 DNA reads TGCAGCAGGACTTTCCAAGAGACCCAGTACTTC. As protein: CSRTFQETQYF.

For this clone: The identical CDR3 is also encoded by other nucleotide sequences in the sample. This rearrangement joins TRBV27 to TRBJ2-7; D is undetermined. CDR3 length: 12 amino acids. The germline V and J ends were trimmed by 0 bases and 3 bases, with 3 bases remaining between them. Per germline, CDR1 MNHEY and CDR2 SMNVEV (reference sequence). The CDR3 region has the DNA TGTGCCAGCAGTTTATCGGTCTACGAGCAGTACTTC. It is translated as CASSLSVYEQYF.

The sample holds a few counts of this clone. V gene TRBV29-1 combines with J gene TRBJ1-2; D is possibly TRBD1 (5 bases). Germline V gives CDR1 SQVTM, CDR2 ANQGSEA. Trimming cost V 3 bases and J 6 bases, with 8 bases left between them. This CDR3 is 11 amino acids long. The chain's CDR3 is CSVDREHGYTF. The DNA for the CDR3 is TGCAGCGTTGACAGGGAACATGGCTACACCTTC.

The V gene is TRBV27, the J gene TRBJ2-7, with 14 bases that match TRBD2. The CDR3 loop spans 16 amino acids. V dropped 5 bases and J dropped 5; count of bases not matched to a gene: 8. Per germline, CDR1 MNHEY and CDR2 SMNVEV (reference sequence). CDR3 in DNA: TGTGCCAGCAGTCTAAGACTAGCGGGAGGGCTAAACGAGCAGTACTTC. Amino acids: CASSLRLAGGLNEQYF.

The chain joins TRBV4-1 to TRBJ2-1; D may be TRBD2 (5 bases). Germline CDR1 reads MGHRA; CDR2 reads YSYEKL. Trimming took off 4 bases at V and 1 base at J, with 17 bases between the two ends. CDR3 length equals 17 residues. The CDR3 is CASSPFQEGWSYNEQFF. The CDR3 nucleotides read TGCGCCAGCAGCCCTTTTCAAGAGGGATGGTCCTACAATGAGCAGTTCTTC.

J is TRBJ2-7 and V is TRBV19; no firm D call. Germline V gene data show CDR1 as LNHDA and CDR2 as SQIVND (reference sequence). Trimming took off 0 bases at V and 0 bases at J, with 9 bases between the two ends. The CDR3 contains 15 residues. The CDR3 DNA is TGTGCCAGTAGTATAGAGTCGGGCCCCTCCTACGAGCAGTACTTC. Its protein product is CASSIESGPSYEQYF.

The rearrangement uses TRBV28 and TRBJ2-7; D remains unclear. CDR3 length: 14 amino acids. Trimming stripped 7 bases from V and 4 bases from J, with 17 bases between. Per the germline V gene, CDR1 is MDHEN and CDR2 is SYDVKM. Here the CDR3 DNA reads TGTGCCAGCACCTCTACCCTTGCTAAATACGAGCAGTACTTC. This translates into CASTSTLAKYEQYF.

With respect to this clone: A much larger clone is a single base away; this may be a read error. The chain employs TRBV5-6 and TRBJ2-5; no firm D call. CDR3 length: 11 residues. Germline V CDR1 and CDR2: SGHDT, YYEEEE. Trimming shortened V by 1 base and J by 3 bases, and 1 base separated the two germline ends. CDR3 residues: CASSLKETQYF. CDR3 coding DNA: TGTGCCAGCAGCTTGAAAGAGACCCAGTACTTC.

The chain couples TRBV14 to TRBJ1-1; D remains ambiguous. V was cut by 5 bases and J by 6 bases, with 16 bases left in between. The CDR3 contains 14 residues. Germline V CDR1 and CDR2: SGHDN, FVKESK. CDR3 in amino acids: CASSYSFSASEAFF. In DNA form, the CDR3 reads TGTGCCAGCAGCTACAGCTTCTCGGCCTCTGAAGCTTTCTTT.

This chain joins TRBV10-2 and TRBJ2-7; D is ambiguous. The V end lost 4 bases, the J end lost 0 bases, and 13 bases lay between the germline ends. Germline loops: CDR1 WSHSY, CDR2 SAAADI. The CDR3 covers 15 residues. In DNA, the CDR3 is TGCGCCAGCAGTGCTGAGAGCCTCTTCTCCTACGAGCAGTACTTC. It is translated as CASSAESLFSYEQYF.